This is a list of T cell receptor beta chains from one sample in a study of shared clonotypes between healthy human individuals. Here immunoSEQ multiplex PCR was the method, and the copy in TCRdb shows in-frame clones only, minus some. The table has about 2.4 million clones, 93% seen once. Sample: naive CD4+ T cells from PBMCs. These receptors originate from a man aged 18-30 years in good health. Some clones in this sample may be carry-over from other donors' samples. Both conserved end residues are part of each CDR3. A D gene is named only where the DNA matches it firmly. Expanded clones are given a class, and other clones once, few, many or no size at all.

>TRBJ2-7|TRBV7-9|TRBD1|.
TGTGCCGGGGGACAGGGGGGGTACGAGCAGTACTTC
CAGGQGGYEQYF
>TRBJ2-7|TRBV18|TRBD2|.
TGTGCCAGCTCACCAGGGACTAGCGGGTTCGAGCAGTACTTC
CASSPGTSGFEQYF
>TRBJ2-7|TRBV9|.|.
TGTGCCAGCAGCGTAGTTAGCGGCCCCGACTACGAGCAGTACTTC
CASSVVSGPDYEQYF
>TRBJ1-2|TRBV15|.|.
TGTGCCACCAGCAGACGCTCCCAGGGTCGGGATGGCTACACCTTC
CATSRRSQGRDGYTF
>TRBJ1-5|TRBV27|.|.
TGTGCCAGTCCTGTGAGGGGCACTCGCGGCAATCAGCCCCAGCATTTT
CASPVRGTRGNQPQHF
>TRBJ2-3|TRBV19|.|.
TGTGCCAGTAGTATCTGGTCCTCTAGCAGAGATACGCAGTATTTT
CASSIWSSSRDTQYF
>TRBJ2-1|TRBV5-1|.|few
TGCGCCAGCAGCTTGGGGGCCTACAATGAGCAGTTCTTC
CASSLGAYNEQFF
>TRBJ2-7|TRBV28|.|.
TGTGCCAGCAGTCGCCTTGGGGGGCCTAGGGAGCAGTACTTC
CASSRLGGPREQYF
>TRBJ2-7|TRBV5-6|TRBD1|.
TGTGCCAGCAGCTGGACCACCGGGACAGGGGGCTCGGGGGAGCAGTACTTC
CASSWTTGTGGSGEQYF
>TRBJ1-5|TRBV2|.|.
TGTGCCAGCGCCAGCGCAAATCAGCCCCAGCATTTT
CASASANQPQHF
>TRBJ2-7|TRBV25-1|.|.
TGTGCCAGCAGTGATACGAACAGCCACGAGCAGTACTTC
CASSDTNSHEQYF
>TRBJ1-4|TRBV7-9|.|.
TGTGCCAGCAGTGGCGGGTTGGGAGAAAAACTGTTTTTT
CASSGGLGEKLFF
>TRBJ1-2|TRBV6-1|.|.
TGTGCCAGCAGCTCCGCCCCGACAGCAATCTATGGCTACACCTTC
CASSSAPTAIYGYTF
>TRBJ2-1|TRBV20-1|.|.
TGCAGTGCTAGTTTAACTGATGAGCAGTTCTTC
CSASLTDEQFF
>TRBJ2-3|TRBV7-8|TRBD1|.
TGTGCCAGCAGCTTCCCTGGGACAGGGCGGCCCCCAGATACGCAGTATTTT
CASSFPGTGRPPDTQYF
>TRBJ2-7|TRBV27|TRBD1|.
TGTGCCAGCAGAACAGGGGGCAACTACGAGCAGTACTTC
CASRTGGNYEQYF
>TRBJ2-7|TRBV28|.|.
TGTGCCAGCAGTGAAACAGAGCAGTACTTC
CASSETEQYF
>TRBJ2-7|TRBV5-1|TRBD2|.
TGCGCCAGCAGCTTATCTAGCGGGAGTATTTACGAGCAGTACTTC
CASSLSSGSIYEQYF
>TRBJ1-1|TRBV6-5|TRBD1|.
TGTGCCAGCAGAGCCCTGACAGGGGAGAACACTGAAGCTTTCTTT
CASRALTGENTEAFF